The 2 T cell receptor beta chains reported below all come from one sample, sequenced in a study of T cell responses to AZD1222 COVID-19 vaccine (dated by TCRdb to the early 2020s). Library construction relied on the immunoSEQ multiplex PCR assay. The table comes from immuneACCESS by way of TCRdb, which keeps in-frame sequences with V and J called. Part of the clones is missing from these tables; in studies checked, under half for an unresolved V gene and the rest for unknown reasons. The table for this sample lists 84,000 or so clones; roughly 90% of them were counted only once. The ten largest clonotypes hold 2.5% to 3.5% of the sample. The time point label on this specimen signifies: baseline before first vaccination. Sequenced material: peripheral blood, taken on day 0 of AZD1222 vaccination. The receptors derive from an adult in good health.

This clone appeared once. The chain is built from TRBV19 and TRBJ2-5; tentatively, D is TRBD2 (6 bases). Germline CDR1 is LNHDA and CDR2 is SQIVND (reference sequence). The CDR3 is 15 amino acids. V was clipped by 2 bases and J by 5 bases, with 15 bases between them. The CDR3 here is CASSIKGSGLETQYF. CDR3 coding DNA: TGTGCCAGTAGTATAAAGGGGAGCGGGCTTGAGACCCAGTACTTC. Using reference TRBV19 and TRBJ2-5 for the parts outside the CDR3, the full variable domain is DGGITQSPKYLFRKEGQNVTLSCEQNLNHDAMYWYRQDPGQGLRLIYYSQIVNDFQKGDIAEGYSVSREKKESFPLTVTSAQKNPTAFYLCASSIKGSGLETQYFGPGTRLLVL.

This chain joins TRBV28 and TRBJ1-1; D gene unclear. V dropped 5 bases and J dropped 10 bases, with 14 bases sitting between them. From germline, CDR1 is MDHEN and CDR2 SYDVKM. The CDR3 has 12 amino acids. In nucleotides, the CDR3 is TGTGCCAGCAGTCCCGGATGGAGGGCAGCTTTCTTT. Translating it yields CASSPGWRAAFF.